This entry lists 9 T cell receptor beta chains sequenced from one sample in a study of blood T cell repertoires in COVID-19. This table comes from immunoSEQ multiplex PCR, and its TCRdb copy is limited to in-frame clones, with some not included. Of some 220,000 clones in the sample, roughly four fifths were seen once. The sequenced sample consisted of peripheral blood. Receptors were obtained from a man between 50 and 59 years old with acute or convalescent COVID-19.

The chain links TRBV2 to TRBJ1-2, with D possibly being TRBD1 (6 bases). This CDR3 region has 15 residues. The V and J ends lost 7 bases and 5 bases respectively, with 20 bases between them. The germline V gene has CDR1 SNHLY and CDR2 FYNNEI. As DNA, the CDR3 is TGTGCCAGCACCACGACTACAGGGTTGGTATATGGCTACACCTTC. Encoded protein: CASTTTTGLVYGYTF.

This chain joins TRBV25-1 and TRBJ1-2; D gene uncertain. CDR3 size: 10 residues. Germline V CDR1 and CDR2: MGHDK, SYGVNS. Trimming shortened V by 8 bases and J by 4 bases, and 5 bases separated the two germline ends. Written as DNA, the CDR3 is TGTGCCAGCTTCTTCTATGGCTACACCTTC. The encoded protein is CASFFYGYTF.

The chain uses TRBV29-1 and TRBJ2-7, with D possibly TRBD1 on 6 matching bases. The germline V and J ends were trimmed by 4 bases and 5 bases, with 18 bases remaining between them. The length of the CDR3 is 14 residues. CDR1 and CDR2 (germline): SQVTM, ANQGSEA. CDR3 nucleotide sequence: TGCAGCGTTGGGGACACCCTCCCCTGGGACGAGCAGTACTTC. Its translation: CSVGDTLPWDEQYF.

This clone was observed a handful of times. The CDR3 sequence is CASSQPGEKLFF. The CDR3 DNA sequence: TGTGCCAGCAGCCAACCAGGGGAAAAACTGTTTTTT. The chain links TRBV7-8 to TRBJ1-4; D perhaps matches TRBD1 (5 bases). This CDR3 is 12 amino acids long. Trimming cost V 5 bases and J 8 bases, with 9 bases left between them. CDR1 SGHVS and CDR2 FQNEAQ come from the germline V gene.

The rearrangement uses TRBV4-1 and TRBJ2-1, with 7 bases identical to TRBD2. The CDR3 has 16 amino acids. The V gene's germline CDR1 is MGHRA and CDR2 YSYEKL. V was pared by 0 bases and J by 7 bases, with 9 bases of the junction left unmatched. CDR3 sequence (DNA): TGCGCCAGCAGCCAAGAACCCGGGGCGGGGGTTAATGAGCAGTTCTTC. This sequence encodes CASSQEPGAGVNEQFF.

J is TRBJ2-7 and V is TRBV10-3; TRBD1 matches 9 bases. The CDR3 runs to 16 residues. J was trimmed by 2 bases and V by 2 bases; bases with no gene match: 7. Germline CDR1 reads ENHRY; CDR2 reads SYGVKD. CDR3 loop: CAISEQGQGLPYEQYF. The DNA of the CDR3 is TGTGCCATCAGTGAGCAGGGACAGGGCCTACCCTACGAGCAGTACTTC.

DNA for the CDR3: TGTGCCAGCAGTTTACACCGGGACAGGGGTGTCTACGAGCAGTACTTC. This gives the protein CASSLHRDRGVYEQYF. J is TRBJ2-7 and V is TRBV6-5, with 10 bases identical to TRBD1. With 4 bases clipped from V and 3 bases from J, the junction kept 9 bases outside the gene matches. This CDR3 comprises 16 residues. Germline V gene sequence: CDR1 MNHEY, CDR2 SVGAGI.

The V and J genes are TRBV5-1 and TRBJ2-1; TRBD2 aligns across 8 bases. CDR1 is SGHRS and CDR2 is YFSETQ in the germline V gene. V was pared by 2 bases and J by 6 bases, with 10 bases of the junction left unmatched. The CDR3 is 16 amino acids. This CDR3 reads CASSLKSGRGINEQFF. CDR3 bases: TGCGCCAGCAGCTTAAAAAGCGGGAGAGGGATCAATGAGCAGTTCTTC.

The V gene is TRBV2, the J gene TRBJ1-5, with 10 nucleotides matching TRBD1. V gave up 3 bases and J gave up 7 bases; unmatched junction bases: 6. The CDR3 spans 15 residues. The germline CDR1 and CDR2 sequences are SNHLY and FYNNEI. CDR3 protein: CASSETGGAGQPQHF. The CDR3 DNA reads as TGTGCCAGCAGTGAGACAGGGGGCGCGGGGCAGCCCCAGCATTTT.